This T cell receptor (beta chain) originates from a study of T cell responses to AZD1222 COVID-19 vaccine. General observations from the study: Regions left unmutated in variants are reportedly the target of nearly half of spike-specific TCRs. Baseline seropositives among AZD1222 recipients totaled only 6 or 7. The donors showed a predominance of white British ancestry and of females, with possible underestimation of clonal diversity.

Concerning this clone itself: Its antigen remains unidentified.

The table came from immunoSEQ multiplex PCR; TCRdb's copy has only in-frame clones and leaves some out. This sample yields 90,000 to 130,000 clones, of which more than 70% are seen a single time; approximately 3% belongs to the top ten. V dropped 9 bases and J dropped 8 bases, with 26 bases sitting between them. The germline gives CDR1 KGHDR, CDR2 SFDVKD. The length of the CDR3 is 16 residues. The rearrangement links TRBV24-1 to TRBJ2-3; the D gene is possibly TRBD2 (7 bases). Sequenced here: peripheral blood, sampled on day 0 of MenACWY control vaccination. The sequence was obtained from an adult in good health. The CDR3 spells CATQGSWGGVGGTQYF. The DNA for the CDR3 is TGTGCCACCCAGGGGAGCTGGGGGGGGGTTGGTGGTACGCAGTATTTT.